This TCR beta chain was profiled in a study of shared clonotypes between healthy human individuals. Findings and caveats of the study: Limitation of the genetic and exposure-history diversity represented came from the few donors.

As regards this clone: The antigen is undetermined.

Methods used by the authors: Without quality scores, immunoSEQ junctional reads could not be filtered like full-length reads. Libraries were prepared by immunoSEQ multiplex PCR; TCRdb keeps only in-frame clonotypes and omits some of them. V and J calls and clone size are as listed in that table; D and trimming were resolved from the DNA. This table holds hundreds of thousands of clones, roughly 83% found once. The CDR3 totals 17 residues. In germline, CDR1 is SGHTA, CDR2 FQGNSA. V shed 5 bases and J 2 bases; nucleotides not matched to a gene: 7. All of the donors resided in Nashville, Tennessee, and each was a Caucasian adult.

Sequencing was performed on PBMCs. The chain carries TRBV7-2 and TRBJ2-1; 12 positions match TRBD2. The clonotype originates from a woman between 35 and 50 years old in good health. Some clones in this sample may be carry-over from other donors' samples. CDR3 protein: CASSPLAGGPTYNEQFF. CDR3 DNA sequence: TGTGCCAGCAGCCCTCTAGCGGGAGGGCCCACCTACAATGAGCAGTTCTTC.